Presented here are 30 T cell receptor beta chains from one specimen sequenced in a study of shared clonotypes between healthy human individuals. The data were produced by immunoSEQ multiplex PCR, yet TCRdb's version contains in-frame clones alone and is incomplete. The repertoire holds over 2 million clones, with approximately 94% as singletons. The naive CD8 population came from CD45RO-negative cells selected for CCR7, without terminally differentiated effector memory CD45RA+ cells. The sequenced sample was naive CD8+ T cells sorted from blood. The origin of the receptors is a man between 18 and 29 years old in good health.

This clone is a singleton in its sample. This chain uses TRBV7-9 with TRBJ1-5; D is unresolved. The CDR3 is 15 residues long. Per germline, CDR1 SEHNR and CDR2 FQNEAQ (reference sequence). V dropped 0 bases and J dropped 1 base, with 7 bases sitting between them. CDR3 region: CASSLASTSNQPQHF. DNA of the CDR3: TGTGCCAGCAGCTTAGCGTCGACAAGCAATCAGCCCCAGCATTTT.

The chain is built from TRBV11-2 and TRBJ2-1; TRBD2 agrees at 8 bases. Trimming at V came to 3 bases and at J to 5 bases, leaving 9 bases not matched to a gene. CDR1 is SGHAT, CDR2 FQNNGV, per germline. The CDR3 length is 16 residues. This CDR3 is CASSLGSGGRNNEQFF. DNA for the CDR3: TGTGCCAGCAGCTTGGGCAGCGGGGGCCGGAACAATGAGCAGTTCTTC.

The V gene is TRBV6-6, the J gene TRBJ2-5, with D maybe TRBD2 (5 bases). V was clipped by 2 bases and J by 5 bases, with 15 bases between them. The CDR3 runs 15 residues. CDR1 is MNHNY, CDR2 SVGAGI, per germline (reference sequence). This chain's CDR3 is CASSYPPGSPETQYF. The CDR3 DNA reads as TGTGCCAGCAGTTACCCCCCGGGGAGTCCGGAGACCCAGTACTTC.

The chain joins TRBV6-5 to TRBJ2-7, with 9 bases that match TRBD2. The CDR3 is 15 residues long. V gave up 8 bases and J gave up 4 bases; unmatched junction bases: 12. The germline V gene has CDR1 MNHEY and CDR2 SVGAGI. The CDR3: CASSPSTSGPYEQYF. CDR3 DNA: TGTGCCAGCTCCCCATCGACTAGCGGACCGTACGAGCAGTACTTC.

The chain has TRBV30 and TRBJ1-4; 10 nucleotides line up with TRBD1. Germline trimming cut 1 base from V and 11 bases from J; bases unmatched to any gene: 4. There are 13 residues in the CDR3. Germline lookup yields CDR1 GTSNPN and CDR2 SVGIG (reference sequence). CDR3 sequence reads: CAWSGGTGDKLFF. The CDR3 bases are TGTGCCTGGAGTGGCGGGACAGGGGACAAACTGTTTTTT.

This chain joins TRBV20-1 and TRBJ2-1; possible D gene TRBD1, 5 bases. Per the germline V gene, CDR1 is DFQATT and CDR2 is SNEGSKA (reference sequence). The ends were cut back, 3 bases at V and 9 bases at J, with 9 bases in the middle. CDR3 length: 11 amino acids. CDR3 bases: TGCAGTGCTAGGGACATCGGTGAGCAGTTCTTC. It is translated as CSARDIGEQFF.

This clone was seen once. The CDR3 here is CASSSRVYTEAFF. The CDR3 region has the DNA TGTGCCAGCAGTTCCCGCGTGTACACTGAAGCTTTCTTT. The chain joins TRBV27 to TRBJ1-1; D gene uncertain. This CDR3 comprises 13 residues. The V end was cut by 4 bases, the J end by 3 bases, with 9 bases between. CDR1 MNHEY and CDR2 SMNVEV come from the germline V gene (reference sequence).

Regarding this clone: The same CDR3 arises from other DNA sequences in this sample as well. The V gene is TRBV18, the J gene TRBJ2-7; the D gene is possibly TRBD1 (5 bases). CDR1 KGHSH and CDR2 LQKENI come from the germline V gene. The CDR3 has 12 residues. V was cut by 6 bases and J by 4 bases, with 10 bases left in between. In nucleotides, the CDR3 is TGTGCCAGCTCCCGAGACAGTTACGAGCAGTACTTC. Translation: CASSRDSYEQYF.

The chain recombines TRBV4-1 with TRBJ1-3; tentative D call: TRBD1 (6 bases). Germline-derived CDR1 and CDR2 are MGHRA and YSYEKL. With 0 bases removed from V and 0 bases from J, the gap between germline ends came to 21 bases. The CDR3 is 20 residues long. CDR3 residues: CASSQDPGGAGVRSGNTIYF. CDR3 nucleotides: TGCGCCAGCAGCCAAGATCCCGGGGGCGCCGGGGTCCGCTCTGGAAACACCATATATTTT.

Note on this clone: This CDR3 is also generated by other DNA sequences in the sample. The chain couples TRBV27 to TRBJ1-5; D remains ambiguous. CDR1 is MNHEY, CDR2 SMNVEV, per germline (reference sequence). V was shortened by 2 bases and J by 2 bases, with 7 bases between the two germline ends. The CDR3 sequence is 14 residues long. DNA for the CDR3: TGTGCCAGCAGTTTAATCGGGGGCAATCAGCCCCAGCATTTT. It yields the protein CASSLIGGNQPQHF.

The V gene is TRBV7-2, the J gene TRBJ2-3; D is perhaps TRBD2 (6 bases). This CDR3 has 15 amino acids. Germline CDR1 reads SGHTA; CDR2 reads FQGNSA. V was pared by 2 bases and J by 1 base, with 10 bases between. CDR3 amino acids: CASSLTPGGTDTQYF. CDR3 nucleotides: TGTGCCAGCAGCTTAACTCCGGGGGGCACAGATACGCAGTATTTT.

The count of this clone is one. The chain couples TRBV10-2 to TRBJ2-7; tentatively, D is TRBD2 (5 bases). V shed 7 bases and J shed 1 base, with 8 bases lying between them. This CDR3 has 12 amino acids. Germline lookup yields CDR1 WSHSY and CDR2 SAAADI. This CDR3 reads CASKDLSYEQYF. The CDR3 coding sequence is TGCGCCAGCAAGGACTTGTCCTACGAGCAGTACTTC.

The rearrangement uses TRBV13 and TRBJ2-7; 8 bases match TRBD2. Per germline, CDR1 PRHDT and CDR2 FYEKMQ (reference sequence). The V gene end was trimmed by 7 bases and the J gene end by 5 bases; junction bases not matched to a gene: 10. The CDR3 runs to 14 residues. In DNA form, the CDR3 reads TGTGCCAGCACCCTAGGGGGAGCGGGGGACGAGCAGTACTTC. This codes for CASTLGGAGDEQYF.

The genes are TRBV10-3 and TRBJ1-2; 10 positions match TRBD1. The trim removed 3 bases at V and 8 bases at J, leaving 9 bases unmatched. Per the germline V gene, CDR1 is ENHRY and CDR2 is SYGVKD. The CDR3 is made up of 15 amino acids. CDR3 bases: TGTGCCATCAGTGATACCGGGACAGGGGTGGCGGGCTACACCTTC. It is translated as CAISDTGTGVAGYTF.

A remark on this clone: Other DNA sequences in the sample encode the same CDR3. The gene calls are TRBV6-5 and TRBJ1-1; D remains unclear. Germline V gives CDR1 MNHEY, CDR2 SVGAGI. Trimming took 2 bases from V and 3 from J, leaving 7 bases between them. The CDR3 runs 13 residues. CDR3 nucleotide sequence: TGTGCCAGCAGTTACGGAAGGGACACTGAAGCTTTCTTT. Its translation is CASSYGRDTEAFF.

V usage is TRBV7-9 and J usage is TRBJ1-1; 7 nucleotides line up with TRBD1. From germline, CDR1 is SEHNR and CDR2 FQNEAQ (reference sequence). V trimming: 4 bases; J trimming: 6 bases; junction bases outside the gene matches: 14. The CDR3 totals 16 residues. DNA of the CDR3: TGTGCCAGCAGCTCGACAGGGTATTCGTGGGGCGCTGAAGCTTTCTTT. It yields the protein CASSSTGYSWGAEAFF.

J is TRBJ2-1 and V is TRBV6-5; D could derive from TRBD1 or TRBD2 (5 bases each). This CDR3 region has 16 residues. V lost 0 bases, J lost 1 base, and 10 bases lay in between. CDR1 and CDR2 from the germline V gene are MNHEY and SVGAGI. CDR3: CASSYSGEGSYNEQFF. CDR3 DNA sequence: TGTGCCAGCAGTTACTCGGGGGAAGGTTCCTACAATGAGCAGTTCTTC.

The chain couples TRBV5-3 to TRBJ2-2; either TRBD1 or TRBD2 may fit D (7 bases each). TRBV5-3 is classed as an ORF, of uncertain function. V shed 0 bases and J shed 5 bases, with 17 bases lying between them. The CDR3 is made up of 17 amino acids. The CDR3 sequence is CARSLAGRGPGTGELFF. CDR3 nucleotide sequence: TGTGCCAGAAGCTTGGCGGGGAGGGGGCCGGGAACCGGGGAGCTGTTTTTT.

In regard to this clone: The junction differs from germline at one of its ends, possibly a read error. The CDR3 loop reads CASNELAARSYNEQFF. As DNA, the CDR3 is TGTGCCAGCAATGAACTAGCGGCCCGCTCCTACAATGAGCAGTTCTTC. The chain couples TRBV6-1 to TRBJ2-1; 8 bases fit TRBD2. CDR1 is MNHNS, CDR2 SASEGT, per germline. This CDR3 is 16 amino acids long.

In its sample, this clone was seen once. The CDR3 reads CASTLGGEFYEQYF. CDR3 bases: TGTGCCAGCACCCTCGGGGGGGAGTTCTACGAGCAGTACTTC. This chain joins TRBV6-6 and TRBJ2-7; 8 positions match TRBD2. V shed 7 bases and J 3 bases; nucleotides not matched to a gene: 8. CDR3 length: 14 residues. Per the germline V gene, CDR1 is MNHNY and CDR2 is SVGAGI (reference sequence).

J is TRBJ2-1 and V is TRBV9; no firm D call. The CDR3 length is 14 residues. From germline, CDR1 is SGDLS and CDR2 YYNGEE. Between the trimmed V and J ends, which lost 3 bases and 5 bases, there was a span of 12 bases. The CDR3 nucleotides read TGTGCCAGCAGCGACTTCCGTAGCAACAATGAGCAGTTCTTC. Amino acids: CASSDFRSNNEQFF.

The chain employs TRBV16 and TRBJ2-1; D tentatively fits TRBD1 or TRBD2 (5 bases each). The CDR3 is 16 amino acids. Germline values: CDR1 KGHSY, CDR2 FQNENV. Trimming pared 0 bases from V and 2 bases from J, leaving 11 bases between. The CDR3 protein is CASSQSGAPTYNEQFF. In nucleotides, the CDR3 is TGTGCCAGCAGCCAATCCGGGGCGCCCACCTACAATGAGCAGTTCTTC.

The chain recombines TRBV18 with TRBJ2-7; TRBD1 aligns across 7 bases. The J segment lost 6 bases and the V segment lost 0 bases, leaving 5 bases of the junction unmatched. The length of the CDR3 is 14 residues. Germline V lookup: CDR1 KGHSH, CDR2 LQKENI. The CDR3 region has the DNA TGTGCCAGCTCACCACCCGGGACAGCAGGCGAGCAGTACTTC. Translation: CASSPPGTAGEQYF. The variable domain in full, with the rest retrieved from reference TRBV18 and TRBJ2-7, is NAGVMQNPRHLVRRRGQEARLRCSPMKGHSHVYWYRQLPEEGLKFMVYLQKENIIDESGMPKERFSAEFPKEGPSILRIQQVVRGDSAAYFCASSPPGTAGEQYFGPGTRLTVT.

The chain employs TRBV13 and TRBJ2-5, with 7 bases aligning to TRBD1. This CDR3 is built from 16 residues. Trimming took 0 bases from V and 0 from J; bases not matched to a gene: 4. Germline V CDR1 and CDR2: PRHDT, FYEKMQ (reference sequence). CDR3 sequence (DNA): TGTGCCAGCAGCTTAGGCCTCGGACAGGACCAAGAGACCCAGTACTTC. The encoded protein is CASSLGLGQDQETQYF.

The rearrangement links TRBV10-3 to TRBJ2-3; 8 bases are shared with TRBD1. Trimming cost V 0 bases and J 5 bases; bases outside gene matches: 7. Germline CDR1 ENHRY, CDR2 SYGVKD. This CDR3 region has 16 residues. The CDR3 spells CAISESPGQDRDTQYF. The CDR3 bases are TGTGCCATCAGTGAGTCCCCGGGACAGGATAGAGATACGCAGTATTTT.

The chain joins TRBV9 to TRBJ2-5; D is unclear. The CDR3 contains 15 residues. Per the germline V gene, CDR1 is SGDLS and CDR2 is YYNGEE. With 0 bases removed from V and 4 bases from J, the gap between germline ends came to 13 bases. DNA of the CDR3: TGTGCCAGCAGCGTAGATGTTAGCTTCGGAGAGACCCAGTACTTC. This gives the protein CASSVDVSFGETQYF.

The V gene is TRBV9, the J gene TRBJ2-1; 10 bases agree with TRBD2. Germline V gene sequence: CDR1 SGDLS, CDR2 YYNGEE. The length of the CDR3 is 15 residues. V shed 3 bases and J 4 bases; nucleotides not matched to a gene: 4. CDR3 sequence: CASSEGLALYNEQFF. The CDR3 coding sequence is TGTGCCAGCAGCGAGGGACTAGCGCTTTACAATGAGCAGTTCTTC.

This rearrangement joins TRBV5-1 to TRBJ2-7; 12 bases align to TRBD1. The V gene's germline CDR1 is SGHRS and CDR2 YFSETQ. V dropped 0 bases and J dropped 6; count of bases not matched to a gene: 7. The CDR3 loop spans 16 amino acids. Here the CDR3 reads CASSLAGGQGAVEQYF. The CDR3 bases are TGCGCCAGCAGCTTGGCCGGGGGACAGGGGGCTGTCGAGCAGTACTTC.

The chain carries TRBV9 and TRBJ1-5, with a possible D match to TRBD1 (6 bases). Germline lookup yields CDR1 SGDLS and CDR2 YYNGEE. The V and J ends lost 4 bases and 6 bases respectively, with 14 bases between them. The CDR3 sequence is 14 residues long. The CDR3 nucleotides are TGTGCCAGCAGCACCCACGGGGGGCCTCAGCCCCAGCATTTT. This translates into CASSTHGGPQPQHF. Complete variable domain (other parts from reference TRBV9 and TRBJ1-5): DSGVTQTPKHLITATGQRVTLRCSPRSGDLSVYWYQQSLDQGLQFLIQYYNGEERAKGNILERFSAQQFPDLHSELNLSSLELGDSALYFCASSTHGGPQPQHFGDGTRLSIL.

The chain uses TRBV27 and TRBJ2-1; 7 positions agree with TRBD1. The junction had 8 bases not matched to a gene; V was cut back by 4 bases and J by 2 bases. Per the germline V gene, CDR1 is MNHEY and CDR2 is SMNVEV (reference sequence). This CDR3 is 16 amino acids long. The CDR3 spells CASSYGQAPPYNEQFF. In nucleotides, the CDR3 is TGTGCCAGCAGTTATGGACAGGCGCCACCCTACAATGAGCAGTTCTTC.